The rows below give T cell receptor beta chains drawn from one sample of a study of T cell changes during pregnancy in multiple sclerosis. The table came from immunoSEQ multiplex PCR; TCRdb's copy has only in-frame clones and leaves some out. The top ten hold about 0.4% of the sample, which has 30,000 to 40,000 clones, about nine tenths seen once. The sample in question was CD4+ T cells from peripheral blood mononuclear cells, obtained in the third trimester of pregnancy. The receptors were gathered from a female donor in good health, enrolled as a control in a pregnancy study. The CDR3 runs from the conserved cysteine through the conserved F or W. Fields, in order: J gene, clone size, D gene, V gene, CDR3 DNA, CDR3 protein. A D gene is named only where the DNA matches it firmly. Expanded clones get a size class; other rows say once, few or many, or leave the size out.

J gene: TRBJ2-7
clone size: NA
D gene: TRBD1
V gene: TRBV5-5
CDR3 DNA: TGTGCCAGCAGCTCCCCCTACAGGGGGTACGAGCAGTACTTC
CDR3 protein: CASSSPYRGYEQYF

J gene: TRBJ1-1
clone size: NA
D gene: NA
V gene: TRBV11-3
CDR3 DNA: TGTGCCAGTTCGAAGGACGGGCAAGGGGACACTGAAGCTTTCTTT
CDR3 protein: CASSKDGQGDTEAFF

J gene: TRBJ2-5
clone size: NA
D gene: TRBD2
V gene: TRBV7-9
CDR3 DNA: TGTGCCAGCAGCTTAGGGACTAGCGGTCAAGAGACCCAGTACTTC
CDR3 protein: CASSLGTSGQETQYF

J gene: TRBJ2-4
clone size: NA
D gene: TRBD2
V gene: TRBV7-9
CDR3 DNA: TGTGCCAGCAGCTTATTGGCGGGGGGAAAAAAAAGGGACATTCAGTACTTC
CDR3 protein: CASSLLAGGKKRDIQYF

J gene: TRBJ1-1
clone size: NA
D gene: TRBD1
V gene: TRBV5-1
CDR3 DNA: TGCGCCAGCAGAAAACCTGAAAGGGACAGGGAGGTTTTCTTT
CDR3 protein: CASRKPERDREVFF

J gene: TRBJ2-3
clone size: few
D gene: NA
V gene: TRBV9
CDR3 DNA: TGTGCCAGCAGCGTGAGGGGGGGAAGCACAGATACGCAGTATTTT
CDR3 protein: CASSVRGGSTDTQYF

J gene: TRBJ1-2
clone size: NA
D gene: TRBD1
V gene: TRBV19
CDR3 DNA: TGTGCCAGTACCACAGGGGGAGGGGCCCGCTATGGCTACACCTTC
CDR3 protein: CASTTGGGARYGYTF

J gene: TRBJ2-7
clone size: NA
D gene: TRBD2
V gene: TRBV18
CDR3 DNA: TGTGCCAGCTCATGGGACTACCCACCCTACGAGCAGTACTTC
CDR3 protein: CASSWDYPPYEQYF

J gene: TRBJ2-7
clone size: once
D gene: NA
V gene: TRBV30
CDR3 DNA: TGTGCCTGGAGTGAGGACGGACTATCCTACGAGCAGTACTTC
CDR3 protein: CAWSEDGLSYEQYF

J gene: TRBJ1-5
clone size: NA
D gene: TRBD1
V gene: TRBV15
CDR3 DNA: TGTGCCACCAGCAGAGGCGGGGACAGCTCAGCTTATAGCAATCAGCCCCAGCATTTT
CDR3 protein: CATSRGGDSSAYSNQPQHF

J gene: TRBJ2-2
clone size: NA
D gene: NA
V gene: TRBV5-5
CDR3 DNA: TGTGCCAGCAGCTTAGGGTGGGGCCTAAACACCGGGGAGCTGTTTTTT
CDR3 protein: CASSLGWGLNTGELFF

J gene: TRBJ1-5
clone size: NA
D gene: TRBD1
V gene: TRBV6-5
CDR3 DNA: TGTGCCAGCAGTACAGGGGGCCGCAGCAATCAGCCCCAGCATTTT
CDR3 protein: CASSTGGRSNQPQHF